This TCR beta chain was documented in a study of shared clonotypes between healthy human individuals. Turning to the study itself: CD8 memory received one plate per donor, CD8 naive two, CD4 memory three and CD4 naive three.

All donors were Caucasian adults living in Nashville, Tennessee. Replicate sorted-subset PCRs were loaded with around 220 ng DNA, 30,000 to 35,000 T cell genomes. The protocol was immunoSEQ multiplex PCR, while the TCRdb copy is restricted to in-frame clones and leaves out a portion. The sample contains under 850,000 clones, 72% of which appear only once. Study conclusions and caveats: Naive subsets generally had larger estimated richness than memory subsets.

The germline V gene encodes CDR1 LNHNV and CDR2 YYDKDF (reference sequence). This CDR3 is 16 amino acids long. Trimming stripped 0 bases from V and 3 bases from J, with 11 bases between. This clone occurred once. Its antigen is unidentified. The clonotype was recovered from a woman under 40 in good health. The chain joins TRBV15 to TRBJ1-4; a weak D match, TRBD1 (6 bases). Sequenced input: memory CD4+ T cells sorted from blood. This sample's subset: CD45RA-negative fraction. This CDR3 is CATSRDLGASNEKLFF. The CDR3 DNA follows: TGTGCCACCAGCAGAGATCTGGGGGCGTCTAATGAAAAACTGTTTTTT.